This T cell receptor (beta chain) originates from a study of cytomegalovirus exposure and HLA in healthy donors. Use of 60 Vbeta and 13 Jbeta primers characterized the PCR. TCRdb keeps only in-frame clones here, not all; method: immunoSEQ multiplex PCR. Of tens of thousands of clones listed, 60% to 70% are singletons. With respect to this clone: Its target is not known.

Study observations and caveats: TCR beta sequences reportedly predicted the HLA-A and HLA-B alleles of most subjects accurately. A few of the chains that were CMV-associated were confirmed in vitro to be specific for CMV antigens. Beyond CMV serostatus, there was no information to go on about immune exposure. As a later analysis revealed, the rate of TCR association differed by HLA locus, with DRB1 most and HLA-C fewest.

The CDR3 covers 17 residues. V dropped 1 base and J dropped 2; count of bases not matched to a gene: 8. The V gene's germline CDR1 is SNHLY and CDR2 FYNNEI. The chain recombines TRBV2 with TRBJ1-1, with 9 positions matching TRBD1. The source is a man in his fifties in good health and CMV-seropositive. The sample was PBMCs. The CDR3 protein is CASSEGTGDMSNTEAFF. CDR3 nucleotide sequence: TGTGCCAGCAGTGAAGGGACAGGGGACATGAGTAACACTGAAGCTTTCTTT. The complete variable domain, with remaining parts taken from reference TRBV2 and TRBJ1-1, reads EPEVTQTPSHQVTQMGQEVILRCVPISNHLYFYWYRQILGQKVEFLVSFYNNEISEKSEIFDDQFSVERPDGSNFTLKIRSTKLEDSAMYFCASSEGTGDMSNTEAFFGQGTRLTVV.